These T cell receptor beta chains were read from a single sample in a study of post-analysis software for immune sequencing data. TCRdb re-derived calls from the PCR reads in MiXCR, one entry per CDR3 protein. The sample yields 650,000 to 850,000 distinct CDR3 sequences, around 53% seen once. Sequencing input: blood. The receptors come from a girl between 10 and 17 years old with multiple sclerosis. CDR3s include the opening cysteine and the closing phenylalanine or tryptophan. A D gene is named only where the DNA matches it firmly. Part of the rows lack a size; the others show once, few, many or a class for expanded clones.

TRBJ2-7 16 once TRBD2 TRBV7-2 CASSPETSGGRYEQYF TGTGCCAGCAGCCCCGAGACTAGCGGGGGGAGGTACGAGCAGTACTTC
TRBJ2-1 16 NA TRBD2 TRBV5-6 CASSDTSGGQNNEQFF TGTGCCAGCAGCGATACTAGCGGGGGGCAGAACAATGAGCAGTTCTTC
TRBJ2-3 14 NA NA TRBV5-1 CASRAETSTDTQYF TGCGCCAGCAGAGCGGAGACCAGCACAGATACGCAGTATTTT
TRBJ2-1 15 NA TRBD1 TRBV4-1 CASSQPRQGANEQFF TGCGCCAGCAGCCAACCGAGGCAGGGGGCGAATGAGCAGTTCTTC
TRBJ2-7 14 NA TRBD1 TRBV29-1 CSVEGTGRNYEQYF TGCAGCGTTGAAGGGACAGGGCGAAACTACGAGCAGTACTTC
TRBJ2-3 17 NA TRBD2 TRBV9 CASSVGTSGSSTDTQYF TGTGCCAGCAGCGTAGGGACTAGCGGGAGTTCCACAGATACGCAGTATTTT
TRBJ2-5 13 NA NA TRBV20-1 CSAPLRGQETQYF TGCAGTGCCCCTCTACGGGGGCAAGAGACCCAGTACTTC
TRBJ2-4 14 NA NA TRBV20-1 CSVGTRGAKNIQYF TGCAGTGTCGGCACCCGGGGAGCCAAAAACATTCAGTACTTC
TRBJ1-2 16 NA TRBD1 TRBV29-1 CSVAWFRTGNEYGYTF TGCAGCGTAGCGTGGTTTAGGACAGGCAACGAGTATGGCTACACCTTC
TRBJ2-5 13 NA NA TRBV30 CAWSVGGMETQYF TGTGCCTGGAGTGTAGGGGGAATGGAGACCCAGTACTTC
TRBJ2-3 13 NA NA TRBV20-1 CSASGGHADTQYF TGCAGTGCTAGCGGGGGGCATGCAGATACGCAGTATTTT
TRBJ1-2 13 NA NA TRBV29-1 CSVDWPGDCGYTF TGCAGCGTTGACTGGCCGGGGGACTGTGGCTACACCTTC
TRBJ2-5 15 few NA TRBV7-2 CASSLEGGRGETQYF TGTGCCAGCAGCTTAGAGGGGGGGCGAGGCGAGACCCAGTACTTC